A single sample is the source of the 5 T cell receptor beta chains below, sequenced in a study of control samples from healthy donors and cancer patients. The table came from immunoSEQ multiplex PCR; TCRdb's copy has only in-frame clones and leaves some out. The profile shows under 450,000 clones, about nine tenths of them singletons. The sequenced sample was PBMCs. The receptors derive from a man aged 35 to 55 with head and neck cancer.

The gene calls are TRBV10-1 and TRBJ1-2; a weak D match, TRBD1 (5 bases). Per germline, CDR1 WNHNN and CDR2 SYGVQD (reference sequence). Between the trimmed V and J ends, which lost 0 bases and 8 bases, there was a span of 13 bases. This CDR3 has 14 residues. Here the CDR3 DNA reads TGCGCCAGCAGTGAGTCAGGGGTCGTAGCCGGCTACACCTTC. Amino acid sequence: CASSESGVVAGYTF.

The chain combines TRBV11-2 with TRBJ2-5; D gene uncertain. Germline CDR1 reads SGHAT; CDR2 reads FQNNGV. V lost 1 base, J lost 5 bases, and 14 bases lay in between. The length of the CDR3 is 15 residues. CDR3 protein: CASSLAGTQSETQYF. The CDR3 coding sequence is TGTGCCAGCAGCTTAGCAGGAACCCAAAGCGAGACCCAGTACTTC.

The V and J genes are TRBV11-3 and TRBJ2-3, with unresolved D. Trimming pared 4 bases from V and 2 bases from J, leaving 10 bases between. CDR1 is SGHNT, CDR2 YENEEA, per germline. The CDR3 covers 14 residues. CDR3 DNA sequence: TGTGCCAGCAGCTCGCGACCTACCACAGATACGCAGTATTTT. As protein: CASSSRPTTDTQYF.

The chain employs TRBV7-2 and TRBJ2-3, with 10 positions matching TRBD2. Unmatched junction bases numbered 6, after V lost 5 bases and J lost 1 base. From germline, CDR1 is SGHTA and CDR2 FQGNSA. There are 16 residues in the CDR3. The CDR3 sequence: CASSPSGGAGTDTQYF. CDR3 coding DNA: TGTGCCAGCAGCCCGAGCGGGGGGGCCGGCACAGATACGCAGTATTTT.

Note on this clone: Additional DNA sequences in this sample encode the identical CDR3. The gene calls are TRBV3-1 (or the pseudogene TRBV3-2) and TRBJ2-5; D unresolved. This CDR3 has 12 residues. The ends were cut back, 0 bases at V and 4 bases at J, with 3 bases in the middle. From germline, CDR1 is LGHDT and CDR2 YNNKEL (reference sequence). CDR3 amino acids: CASSQEGETQYF. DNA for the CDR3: TGTGCCAGCAGCCAAGAGGGAGAGACCCAGTACTTC.